This paragraph covers one TCR beta chain sequence. CDR3 length: 16 residues. Trimming shortened V by 2 bases and J by 0 bases, and 11 bases separated the two germline ends. Germline V CDR1 and CDR2: SNHLY, FYNNEI. These data are taken from a study of OX40 agonist ivuxolimab in advanced cancers. TCRdb's copy holds only in-frame clones and misses some; the assay was immunoSEQ multiplex PCR. The table records tens of thousands of clones, about 90% of them present only once. The chain recombines TRBV2 with TRBJ1-3, with D possibly TRBD1 on 6 matching bases. This receptor was identified in an adult with an advanced solid tumor such as melanoma, head and neck, liver or kidney cancer. The source material was CD4+ or CD8+ T cells sorted from blood, sampled in a trial of the OX40 agonist ivuxolimab. CDR3: CASSEIRGSSGNTIYF. The CDR3 coding sequence is TGTGCCAGCAGTGAAATAAGGGGGAGCTCTGGAAACACCATATATTTT.